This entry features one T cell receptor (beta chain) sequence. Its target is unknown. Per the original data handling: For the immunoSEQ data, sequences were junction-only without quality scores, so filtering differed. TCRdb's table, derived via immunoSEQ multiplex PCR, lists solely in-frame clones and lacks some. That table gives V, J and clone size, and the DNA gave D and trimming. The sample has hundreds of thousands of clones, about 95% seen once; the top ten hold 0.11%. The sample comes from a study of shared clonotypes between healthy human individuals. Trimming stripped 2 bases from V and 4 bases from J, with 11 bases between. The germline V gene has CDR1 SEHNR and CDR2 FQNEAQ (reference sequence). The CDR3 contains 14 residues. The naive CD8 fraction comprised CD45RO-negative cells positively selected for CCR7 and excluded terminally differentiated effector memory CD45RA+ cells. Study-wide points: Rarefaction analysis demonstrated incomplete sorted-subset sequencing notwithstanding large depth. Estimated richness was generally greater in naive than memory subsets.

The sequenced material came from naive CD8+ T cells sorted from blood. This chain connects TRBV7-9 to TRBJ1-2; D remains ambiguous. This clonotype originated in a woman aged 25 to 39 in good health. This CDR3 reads CASSLNVSPYGYTF. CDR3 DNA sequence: TGTGCCAGCAGCTTAAATGTCTCTCCCTATGGCTACACCTTC.